The rows below give T cell receptor beta chains drawn from one sample of a study of technical replicates of blood from a few donors. TCRdb's copy holds only in-frame clones and misses some; the assay was immunoSEQ multiplex PCR. The table lists tens of thousands of clones, approximately 86% of them singletons. Sequencing was performed on PBMCs. The source is a human donor in good health. Some clones in this sample may be carry-over from other donors' samples. Each CDR3 is given without its conserved first and last residue.

v_call	j_call	cdr3_aa
TRBV6-4	TRBJ2-3	ASSEGRTGDTDTQY
TRBV5-1	TRBJ2-7	ASSLLSGSHYEQY
TRBV7-9	TRBJ2-7	ASSQTTGEQY
TRBV7-8	TRBJ1-2	ASSFTRGNYGYT
TRBV10-3	TRBJ1-1	AISDPDSLEAF
TRBV5-1	TRBJ2-1	ASRDPGGNEQF
TRBV19	TRBJ2-7	ASSPHPSGSNAYEQY
TRBV4-3	TRBJ1-3	ASSQDYGGLTGNTIY
TRBV15	TRBJ1-4	ATSRQAQNEKLF
TRBV29-1	TRBJ2-3	SGGWTDTQY
TRBV6-6	TRBJ2-7	ASKERESSYEQY
TRBV19	TRBJ1-1	ASSQPILQGRGAEAF
TRBV5-6	TRBJ2-4	ASTRWPEVLQY
TRBV7-2	TRBJ2-7	ASSLLESSYEQY
TRBV18	TRBJ2-5	ASSPQFGTSGQETQY
TRBV29-1	TRBJ2-7	SVRQGAWHEQY
TRBV5-5	TRBJ2-5	ASSLARASGQETQY
TRBV7-3	TRBJ1-1	ASSLTRANTEAF
TRBV7-9	TRBJ1-4	ASSRTGPTNEKLF
TRBV7-8	TRBJ2-2	ASSLGPFGELF
TRBV7-9	TRBJ1-2	ASSRGQVHGYT
TRBV27	TRBJ2-7	ASSLFAGLHEQY
TRBV6-5	TRBJ1-4	ASSYSNPANEKLF
TRBV27	TRBJ2-7	ASSLVWDRDPPYEQY
TRBV7-3	TRBJ2-2	ASSVGQGSTGELF
TRBV27	TRBJ1-2	ASSPRLTAYT
TRBV7-2	TRBJ2-7	ASSLGLGSSYEQY
TRBV4-2	TRBJ2-7	ASSQGRTSGTDYYEQY
TRBV19	TRBJ1-2	ASSTTGTVGGYGYT
TRBV7-2	TRBJ2-7	ASSFLLAGGEQY
TRBV7-6	TRBJ1-1	ASSLAQGGMNTEAF
TRBV10-3	TRBJ2-3	AISDPGGTDTQY